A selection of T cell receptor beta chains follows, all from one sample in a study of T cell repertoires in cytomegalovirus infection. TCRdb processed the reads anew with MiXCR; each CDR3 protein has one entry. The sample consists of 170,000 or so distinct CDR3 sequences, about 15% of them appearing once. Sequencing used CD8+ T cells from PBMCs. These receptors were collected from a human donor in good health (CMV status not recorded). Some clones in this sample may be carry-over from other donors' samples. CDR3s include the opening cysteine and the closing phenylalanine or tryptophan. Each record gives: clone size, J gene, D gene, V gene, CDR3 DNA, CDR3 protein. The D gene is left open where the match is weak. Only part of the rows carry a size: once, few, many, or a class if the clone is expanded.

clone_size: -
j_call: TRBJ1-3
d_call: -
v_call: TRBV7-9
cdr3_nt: TGTGCCAGCAGCTTAGGGGGACCGCCCGTTCGAAACACCATATATTTT
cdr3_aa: CASSLGGPPVRNTIYF

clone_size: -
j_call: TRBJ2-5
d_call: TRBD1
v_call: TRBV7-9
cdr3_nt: TGTGCCAGCAGCTTACTCCGGGACAGGGGGCTGAGAGAGACCCAGTACTTC
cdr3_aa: CASSLLRDRGLRETQYF

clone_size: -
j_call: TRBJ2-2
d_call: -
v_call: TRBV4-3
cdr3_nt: TGCGCCAGCAGCCATGGCGATTCCACCGGGGAGCTGTTTTTT
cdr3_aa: CASSHGDSTGELFF

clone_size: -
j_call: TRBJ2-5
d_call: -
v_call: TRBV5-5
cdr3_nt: TGTGCCAGCAGGGATAATTTGAGAATTACTGCGAAGGAGACCCAGTACTTC
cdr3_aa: CASRDNLRITAKETQYF

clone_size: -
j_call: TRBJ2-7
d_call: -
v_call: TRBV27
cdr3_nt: TGTGCCAGCAGCATGCCCCCAGACTACGAGCAGTACTTC
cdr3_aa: CASSMPPDYEQYF

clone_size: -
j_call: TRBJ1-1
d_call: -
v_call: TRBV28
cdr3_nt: TGTACCAGCCTACAGAATCCGAACACTGAAGCTTTCTTT
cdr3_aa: CTSLQNPNTEAFF

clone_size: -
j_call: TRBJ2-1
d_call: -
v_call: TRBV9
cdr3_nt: TGTGCCAGCAGCGTAGGCCAACAGGGTGTGTGGAATGAGCAGTTCTTC
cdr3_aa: CASSVGQQGVWNEQFF

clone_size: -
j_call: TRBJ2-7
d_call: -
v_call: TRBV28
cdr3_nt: TGTGCCAGCAGCGTTTGGAGCTCCTACGAGCAGTACTTC
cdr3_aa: CASSVWSSYEQYF

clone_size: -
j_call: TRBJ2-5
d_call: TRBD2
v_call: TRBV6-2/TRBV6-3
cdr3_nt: TGTGCCAGCAGTTGGGCTAGCGGGAGAGAAGAGACCCAGTACTTC
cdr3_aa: CASSWASGREETQYF

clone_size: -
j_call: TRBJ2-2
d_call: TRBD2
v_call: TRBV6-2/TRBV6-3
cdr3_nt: TGTGCCAGCAGTTTTAGCGGGGGAAACACCGGGGAGCTGTTTTTT
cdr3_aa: CASSFSGGNTGELFF

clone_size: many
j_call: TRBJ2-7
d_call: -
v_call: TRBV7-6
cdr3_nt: TGTGCCAGCAGTACTACAGGGTTCCCCTACGAGCAGTACTTC
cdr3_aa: CASSTTGFPYEQYF

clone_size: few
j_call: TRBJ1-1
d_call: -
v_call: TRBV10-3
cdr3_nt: TGTGCCATCAGTGAGGCTGGCACGGTGAACACTGAAGCTTTCTTT
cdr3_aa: CAISEAGTVNTEAFF

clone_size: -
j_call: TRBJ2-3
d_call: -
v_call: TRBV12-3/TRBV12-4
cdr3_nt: TGTGCCAGCACCCCTCCAGGGTACCGTACGCAGTATTTT
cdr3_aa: CASTPPGYRTQYF

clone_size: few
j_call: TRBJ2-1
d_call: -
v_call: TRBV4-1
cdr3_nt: TGCGCCAGCAGTGGGTACAATGAGCAGTTCTTC
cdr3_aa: CASSGYNEQFF

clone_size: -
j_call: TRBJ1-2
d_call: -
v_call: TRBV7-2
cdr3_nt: TGTGCCAGCAGCTTGAGGACGGGTAGTCTTAACTATGGCTACACCTTC
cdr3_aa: CASSLRTGSLNYGYTF

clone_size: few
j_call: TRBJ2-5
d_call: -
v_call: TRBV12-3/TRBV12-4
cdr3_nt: TGTGCCAGCAGCAGTTACCTAGCCCAAGAGACCCAGTACTTC
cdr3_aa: CASSSYLAQETQYF

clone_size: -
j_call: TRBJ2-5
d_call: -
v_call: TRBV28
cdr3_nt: TGTGCCAGCTTAGGAGTCTTACAAGAGACCCAGTACTTC
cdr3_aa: CASLGVLQETQYF

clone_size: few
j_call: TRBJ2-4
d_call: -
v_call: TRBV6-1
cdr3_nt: TGTGCCACGGACGGAGCCCACGGCATTCAGTACTTC
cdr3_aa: CATDGAHGIQYF

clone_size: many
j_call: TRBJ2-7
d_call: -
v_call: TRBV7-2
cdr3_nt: TGTGCCAGCACTCGGGGAGGACACCTGCGCTCCTACGAGCAGTACTTC
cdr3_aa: CASTRGGHLRSYEQYF

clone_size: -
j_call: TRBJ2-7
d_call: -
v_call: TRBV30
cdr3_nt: TGTGCCTGGAGTCTAGGGTACGAGCAGTACTTC
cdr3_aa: CAWSLGYEQYF

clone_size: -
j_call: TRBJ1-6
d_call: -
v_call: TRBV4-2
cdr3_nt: TGTGCCAGCAGCCAAGATCTTGGCCTTAATTCACCCCTCCACTTT
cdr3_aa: CASSQDLGLNSPLHF

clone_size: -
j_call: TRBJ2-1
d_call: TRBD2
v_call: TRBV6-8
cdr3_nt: TGTGCCAGCAGCCCGCCCTTAGCGGGGGGGTCAAATGAGCAGTTCTTC
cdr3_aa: CASSPPLAGGSNEQFF

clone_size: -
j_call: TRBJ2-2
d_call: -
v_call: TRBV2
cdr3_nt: TGTGCCAGCAGTGAACTAGCAAGCACCGGGGAGCTGTTTTTT
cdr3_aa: CASSELASTGELFF

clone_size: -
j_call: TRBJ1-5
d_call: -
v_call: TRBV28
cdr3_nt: TGTGCCAGCACTCAGATGGGACGGCTAAATAGCAATCAGCCCCAGCATTTT
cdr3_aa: CASTQMGRLNSNQPQHF

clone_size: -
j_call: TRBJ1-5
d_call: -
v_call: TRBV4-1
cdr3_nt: TGCGCCAGCAGCCAAGATTGGCAGACTAGCAATCAGCCCCAGCATTTT
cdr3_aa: CASSQDWQTSNQPQHF

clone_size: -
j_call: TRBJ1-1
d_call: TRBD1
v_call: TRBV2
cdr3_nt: TGTGCCAGTCCTGGGACAGCTGGGGCTTTCTTT
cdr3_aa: CASPGTAGAFF

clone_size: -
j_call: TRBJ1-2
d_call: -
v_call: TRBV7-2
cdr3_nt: TGTGCCAGCAGCTCTCCACCGGCGGGTTCGGGTGGCTACACCTTC
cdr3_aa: CASSSPPAGSGGYTF

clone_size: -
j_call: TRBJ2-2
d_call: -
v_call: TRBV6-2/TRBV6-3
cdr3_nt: TGTGCCAGCAGTACTCATTCCGGGGAGCTGTTTTTT
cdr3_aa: CASSTHSGELFF

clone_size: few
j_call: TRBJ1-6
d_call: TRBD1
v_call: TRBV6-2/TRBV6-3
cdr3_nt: TGTGCCAGCAGCCCGGGACAGGGCTGGCCACCCCTCCACTTT
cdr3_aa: CASSPGQGWPPLHF

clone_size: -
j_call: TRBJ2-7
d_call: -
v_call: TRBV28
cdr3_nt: TGTGCCAGCAGCCTATTCGACACGTACGAGCAGTACTTC
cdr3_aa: CASSLFDTYEQYF

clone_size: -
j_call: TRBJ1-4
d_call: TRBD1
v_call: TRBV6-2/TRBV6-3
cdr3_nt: TGTGCCAGCAGTCCAAGCAGGGGGGAAAAACTGTTTTTT
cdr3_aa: CASSPSRGEKLFF

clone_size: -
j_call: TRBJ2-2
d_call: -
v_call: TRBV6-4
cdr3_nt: TGTGCCAGCAGGCCTACGAACACCGGGGAGCTGTTTTTT
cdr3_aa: CASRPTNTGELFF

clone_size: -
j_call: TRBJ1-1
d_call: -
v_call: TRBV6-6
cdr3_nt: TGTGCCAGCACGGCGCGACGGGTGGACACTGAAGCTTTCTTT
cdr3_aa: CASTARRVDTEAFF

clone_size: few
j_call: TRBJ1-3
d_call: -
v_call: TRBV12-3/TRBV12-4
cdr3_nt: TGTGCCAGCAGTCCCCACCTTTCATCAAACACCATATATTTT
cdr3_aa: CASSPHLSSNTIYF

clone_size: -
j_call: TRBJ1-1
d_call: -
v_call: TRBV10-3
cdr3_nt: TGTGCCATCTCCGGCGGGATGAACACTGAAGCTTTCTTT
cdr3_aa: CAISGGMNTEAFF

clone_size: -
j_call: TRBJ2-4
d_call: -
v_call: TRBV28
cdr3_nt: TGTGCCAGCAGTTCGCCCCTCGGGACAGCCAAAAACATTCAGTACTTC
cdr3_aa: CASSSPLGTAKNIQYF

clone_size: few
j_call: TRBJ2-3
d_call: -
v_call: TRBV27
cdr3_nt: TGTGCCAGCAGTTCCCACTTGGTGGCAGCTTCAGATACGCAGTATTTT
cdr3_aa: CASSSHLVAASDTQYF

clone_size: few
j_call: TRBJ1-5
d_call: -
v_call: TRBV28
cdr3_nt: TGTGCCATCCTAACTATAAACAATCAGCCCCAGCATTTT
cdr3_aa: CAILTINNQPQHF

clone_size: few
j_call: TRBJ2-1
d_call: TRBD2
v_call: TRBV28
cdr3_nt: TGTGCCAGCAGTTTTTCAGGGACTAGCAATGAGCAGTTCTTC
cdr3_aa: CASSFSGTSNEQFF

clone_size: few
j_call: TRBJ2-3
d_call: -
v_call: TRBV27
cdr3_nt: TGTGCCAGCAGTTTAGGGAGACTCATCGGTGATACGCAGTATTTT
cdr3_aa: CASSLGRLIGDTQYF

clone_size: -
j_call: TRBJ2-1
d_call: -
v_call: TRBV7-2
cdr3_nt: TGTGCCTCGACCGGGCCCAATGAGCAGTTCTTC
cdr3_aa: CASTGPNEQFF

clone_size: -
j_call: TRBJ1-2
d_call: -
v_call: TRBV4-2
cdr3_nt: TGTGCCAGCAGCCAAGAAGCAGGATGGGGAAAGGAATATGGCTACACCTTC
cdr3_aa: CASSQEAGWGKEYGYTF

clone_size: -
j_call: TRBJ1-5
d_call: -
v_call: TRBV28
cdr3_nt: TGTGCCAGCAGTGGGACGTATAGCAATCAGCCCCAGCATTTT
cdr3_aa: CASSGTYSNQPQHF